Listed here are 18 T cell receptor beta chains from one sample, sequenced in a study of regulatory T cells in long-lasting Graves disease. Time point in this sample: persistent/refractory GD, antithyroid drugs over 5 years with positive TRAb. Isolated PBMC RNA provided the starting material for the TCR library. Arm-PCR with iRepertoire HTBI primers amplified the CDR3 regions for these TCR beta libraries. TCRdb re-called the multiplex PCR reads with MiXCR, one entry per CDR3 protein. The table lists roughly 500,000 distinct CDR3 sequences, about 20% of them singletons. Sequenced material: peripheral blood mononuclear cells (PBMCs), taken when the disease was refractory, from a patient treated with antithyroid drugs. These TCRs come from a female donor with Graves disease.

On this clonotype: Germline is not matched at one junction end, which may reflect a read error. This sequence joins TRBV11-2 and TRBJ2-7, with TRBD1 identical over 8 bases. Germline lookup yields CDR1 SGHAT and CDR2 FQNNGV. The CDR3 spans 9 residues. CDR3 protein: CASSRTGNF. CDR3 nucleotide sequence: TGTGCCAGCAGCCGGACAGGGAACTTC.

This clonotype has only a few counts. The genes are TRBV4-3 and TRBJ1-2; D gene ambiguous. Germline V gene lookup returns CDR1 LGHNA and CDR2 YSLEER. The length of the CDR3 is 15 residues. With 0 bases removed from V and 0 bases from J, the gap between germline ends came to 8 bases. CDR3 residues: CASSQDPGANYGYTF. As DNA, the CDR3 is TGCGCCAGCAGCCAAGACCCCGGAGCTAACTATGGCTACACCTTC.

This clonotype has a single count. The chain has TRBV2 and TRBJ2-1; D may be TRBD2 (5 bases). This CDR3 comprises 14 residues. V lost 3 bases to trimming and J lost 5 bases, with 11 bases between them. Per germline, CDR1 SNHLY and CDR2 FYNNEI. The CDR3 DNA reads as TGTGCCAGCAGTGACTCACAGACTAACAATGAGCAGTTCTTC. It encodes CASSDSQTNNEQFF.

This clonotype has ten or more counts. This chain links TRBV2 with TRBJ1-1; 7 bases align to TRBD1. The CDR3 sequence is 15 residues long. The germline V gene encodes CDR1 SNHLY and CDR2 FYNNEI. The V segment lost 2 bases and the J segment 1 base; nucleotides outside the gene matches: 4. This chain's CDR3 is CASSEMGQQNTEAFF. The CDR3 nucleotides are TGTGCCAGCAGTGAAATGGGACAGCAGAACACTGAAGCTTTCTTT.

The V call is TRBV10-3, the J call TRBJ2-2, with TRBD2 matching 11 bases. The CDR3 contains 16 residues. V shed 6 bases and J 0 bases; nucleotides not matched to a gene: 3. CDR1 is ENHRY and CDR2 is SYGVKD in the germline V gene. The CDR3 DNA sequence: TGTGCCATCAGAGTAGCGGGGGGGACGAACACCGGGGAGCTGTTTTTT. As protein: CAIRVAGGTNTGELFF.

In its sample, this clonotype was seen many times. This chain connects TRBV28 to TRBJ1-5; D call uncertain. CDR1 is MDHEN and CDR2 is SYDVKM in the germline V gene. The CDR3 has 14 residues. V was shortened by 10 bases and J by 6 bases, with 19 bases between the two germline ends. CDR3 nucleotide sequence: TGTGCCATCCCAATTGGAGGGTATGGTCAGCCCCAGCATTTT. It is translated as CAIPIGGYGQPQHF.

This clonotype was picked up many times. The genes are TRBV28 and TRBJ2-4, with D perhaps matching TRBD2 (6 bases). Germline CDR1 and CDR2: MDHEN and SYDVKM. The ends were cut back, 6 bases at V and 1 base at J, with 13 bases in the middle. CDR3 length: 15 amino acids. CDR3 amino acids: CASRPEEGAKNIQYF. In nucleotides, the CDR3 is TGTGCCAGCAGGCCTGAGGAGGGGGCCAAAAACATTCAGTACTTC.

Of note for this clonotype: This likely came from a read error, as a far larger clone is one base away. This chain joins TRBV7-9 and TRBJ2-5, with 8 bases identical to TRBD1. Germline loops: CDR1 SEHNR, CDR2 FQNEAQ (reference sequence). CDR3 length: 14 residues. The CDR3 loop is CVSSFPGQVETQYF. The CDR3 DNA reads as TGTGTCAGCAGCTTCCCGGGACAGGTAGAGACCCAGTACTTC.

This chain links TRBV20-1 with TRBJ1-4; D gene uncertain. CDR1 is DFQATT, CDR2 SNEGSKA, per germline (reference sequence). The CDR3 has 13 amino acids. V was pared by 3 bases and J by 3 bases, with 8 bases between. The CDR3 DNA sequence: TGCAGTGCTAGCGGGGATGCTAATGAAAAACTGTTTTTT. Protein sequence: CSASGDANEKLFF.

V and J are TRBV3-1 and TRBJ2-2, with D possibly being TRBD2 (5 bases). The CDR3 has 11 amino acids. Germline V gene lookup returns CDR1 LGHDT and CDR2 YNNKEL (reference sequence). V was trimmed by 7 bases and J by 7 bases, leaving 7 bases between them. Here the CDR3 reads CASTSRGELFF. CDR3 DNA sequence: TGTGCCAGCACTAGCCGCGGGGAGCTGTTTTTT. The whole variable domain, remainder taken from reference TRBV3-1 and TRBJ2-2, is DTAVSQTPKYLVTQMGNDKSIKCEQNLGHDTMYWYKQDSKKFLKIMFSYNNKELIINETVPNRFSPKSPDKAHLNLHINSLELGDSAVYFCASTSRGELFFGEGSRLTVL.

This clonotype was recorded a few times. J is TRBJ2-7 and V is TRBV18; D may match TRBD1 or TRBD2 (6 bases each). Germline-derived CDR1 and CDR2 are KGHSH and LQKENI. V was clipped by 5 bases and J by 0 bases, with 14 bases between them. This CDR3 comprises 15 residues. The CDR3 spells CASSGRTANSYEQYF. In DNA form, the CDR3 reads TGTGCCAGCTCAGGGAGGACAGCGAACTCCTACGAGCAGTACTTC.

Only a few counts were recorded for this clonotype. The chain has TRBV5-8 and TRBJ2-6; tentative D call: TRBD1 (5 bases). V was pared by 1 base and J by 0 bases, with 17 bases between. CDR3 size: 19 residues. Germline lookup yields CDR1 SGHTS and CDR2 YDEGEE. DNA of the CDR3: TGTGCCAGCAGCTTGTATGACAGCACCTTGTACTCTGGGGCCAACGTCCTGACTTTC. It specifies CASSLYDSTLYSGANVLTF.

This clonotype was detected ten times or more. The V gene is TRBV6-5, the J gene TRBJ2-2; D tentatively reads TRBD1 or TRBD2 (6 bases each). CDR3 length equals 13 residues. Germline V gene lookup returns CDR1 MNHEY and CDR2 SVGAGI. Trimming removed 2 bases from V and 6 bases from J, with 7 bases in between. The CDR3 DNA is TGTGCCAGCAGTTACGGGGGGCCCGGGGAGCTGTTTTTT. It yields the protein CASSYGGPGELFF.

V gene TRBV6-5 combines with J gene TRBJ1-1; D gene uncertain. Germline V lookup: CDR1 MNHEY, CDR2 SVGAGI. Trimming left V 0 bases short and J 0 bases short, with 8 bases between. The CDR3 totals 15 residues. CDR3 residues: CASSYSRRLNTEAFF. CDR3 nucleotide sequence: TGTGCCAGCAGTTACTCGAGGCGGTTGAACACTGAAGCTTTCTTT.

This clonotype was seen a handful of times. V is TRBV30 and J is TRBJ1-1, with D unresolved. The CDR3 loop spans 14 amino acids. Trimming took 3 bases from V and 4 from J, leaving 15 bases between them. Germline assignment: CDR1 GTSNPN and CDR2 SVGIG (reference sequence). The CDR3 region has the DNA TGTGCCTGGAGCGTGTCGGGGAGCGGCACTGAAGCTTTCTTT. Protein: CAWSVSGSGTEAFF.

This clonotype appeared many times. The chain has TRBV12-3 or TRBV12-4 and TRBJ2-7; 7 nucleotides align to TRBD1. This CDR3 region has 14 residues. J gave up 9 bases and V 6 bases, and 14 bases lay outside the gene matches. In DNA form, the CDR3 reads TGTGCCAGCAGCCTCAACCCGGGACAGTCGGGGCAGTACTTC. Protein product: CASSLNPGQSGQYF.

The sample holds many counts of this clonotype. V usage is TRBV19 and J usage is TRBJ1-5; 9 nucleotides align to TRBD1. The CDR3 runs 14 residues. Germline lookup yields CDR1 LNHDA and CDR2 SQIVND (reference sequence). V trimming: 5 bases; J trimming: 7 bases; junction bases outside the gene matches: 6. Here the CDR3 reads CASSRTGESQPQHF. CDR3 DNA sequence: TGTGCCAGTAGTCGGACAGGGGAATCACAGCCCCAGCATTTT.

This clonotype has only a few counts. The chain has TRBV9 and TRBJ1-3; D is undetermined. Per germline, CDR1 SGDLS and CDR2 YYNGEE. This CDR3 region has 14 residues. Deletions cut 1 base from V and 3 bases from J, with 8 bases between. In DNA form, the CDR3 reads TGTGCCAGCAGCGTAAGGCAGTTTGGAAACACCATATATTTT. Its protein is CASSVRQFGNTIYF.